This T cell receptor beta chain was sequenced for a study of blood T cell repertoires in COVID-19 (dated by TCRdb to the early 2020s). For context, the study as a whole: Samples covering the acute and convalescent phases of COVID-19 were provided by collaborators in the United States, Italy and Spain. The prospective study material was composed of cDNA or gDNA derived from T cells, B-cell-depleted T cells, or PBMCs. Where available, HLA class I and class II types were obtained from metadata supplied by the sample provider rather than from assay-based typing. Nearly every sample came with metadata listing a de-identified subject ID, COVID-19 status, age in years and sex. Deeply sampled blood TCRbeta repertoires from subjects exposed to, actively infected with, or recovered from COVID-19 were included in the dataset. A freely available public database, intended as a resource for researchers studying the immune response to SARS-CoV-2, is where the repertoires were released. Samples came from the ongoing ImmuneRACE study (first 160 participants) plus 1,254 subjects from 6 global collaborators.

TCRbeta CDR3 regions were amplified from genomic DNA using the immunoSEQ Assay, a bias-controlled multiplex PCR. The paper's data handling went like this. Nucleated cell counts per sample were estimated from amplification of reference gene primers within the assay. To quantify the absolute abundance of each unique TCRbeta CDR3 rearrangement, sequence reads were collapsed and filtered. For each sample, productive Simpson clonality was calculated as the square root of Simpson's diversity index across productive rearrangements. TCRdb took this table from immuneACCESS and kept in-frame rearrangements with V and J called. Such tables lack part of the clones; where checked against another copy, unresolved V genes explain under half of the gap, and the rest is unexplained. That table is the source of V, J and clone size, and D and trimming were worked out from the DNA. This sample holds under 200,000 clones; around 82% were observed only once. Jointly, the top ten make up 15% to 20% of the sample.

Concerning this clone: The antigen this receptor binds is unknown. There are no base qualities to consult, and no much larger clone falls within one base.

In the prospective study, participants were roughly 18 to 100 years old, resided in approximately 25 geographic areas of the United States, and were enrolled through a virtual design. In the prospective study, participants were assigned to cohorts based on the clinical history participants reported in a screening survey and a study questionnaire. Recovered participants in ImmuneRACE Cohort 3 were defined as having two consecutive negative NP/OP PCR tests, clearance from a healthcare professional, or resolution of symptoms. Each participant in the prospective study had whole blood, serum and a nasopharyngeal or oropharyngeal swab collected by mobile phlebotomists. Additional blood draws and questionnaires over an approximately 2-month period could optionally be provided by prospective study participants. Prospective study blood samples were shipped either frozen or at room temperature before DNA extraction.

On the study overall, not on this receptor specifically: How much clinical and demographic metadata was included differed by source and by participant, and the metadata was provided uncurated.

Based on the germline V gene (reference sequence), the CDR1 and CDR2 sequences are MNHEY and SMNVEV. The CDR3 runs 17 amino acids, cysteine and phenylalanine included. CDR3 DNA only is kept here, 51 bases in frame from base 1. Trimming accounts for 6 bases at V and 0 bases at J, while the number of junction bases matched to no gene is 8. This receptor chain uses TRBV27 and TRBJ2-3, with 11 bases matching TRBD2. This receptor was taken from a man between 60 and 75 years old who had recovered from COVID-19. Material: PBMCs or T cells enriched from blood (not recorded which). The CDR3 here reads CASSRTGTSGSTDTQYF. The DNA is as follows: TGTGCCAGCAGCCGCACGGGGACTAGCGGTAGCACAGATACGCAGTATTTT.